A selection of T cell receptor beta chains follows, all from one sample in a study of CD8+CD57+ T cells in acquired aplastic anemia. A single record per CDR3 protein comes from TCRdb applying MiXCR to the reads. In the table there are 150,000 to 200,000 distinct CDR3 sequences, around 60% of which are singletons. The sequencing input was sorted CD4+, CD8+, or CD8+CD57+ T cells (not recorded which) from PBMCs. The origin of the receptors is a human donor in good health. Both conserved end residues are part of each CDR3. The D gene is left open where the match is weak. Clone sizes are given selectively: once, few, many, or a class where the clone is expanded.

v_call	j_call	d_call	clone_size	cdr3_nt	cdr3_aa
TRBV7-2	TRBJ2-1	TRBD1	many	TGTGCCAGCAGCTTAGAGACAGGGAACAATGAGCAGTTCTTC	CASSLETGNNEQFF
TRBV20-1	TRBJ1-5	.	.	TGCAGTGCTAGCGGGGCGGCCGGATATAGCAATCAGCCCCAGCATTTT	CSASGAAGYSNQPQHF
TRBV19	TRBJ1-6	TRBD1	.	TGTGCCAGTAGTGGACAGGGCGATCGTTCACCCCTCCACTTT	CASSGQGDRSPLHF
TRBV19	TRBJ2-2	.	once	TGTGCCAGTAGTATTTACAACCAAGCCACCGGGGAGCTGTTTTTT	CASSIYNQATGELFF
TRBV12-3/TRBV12-4	TRBJ2-5	.	many	TGTGCCAGCAGTAGGGCGTACATGTACCAAGAGACCCAGTACTTC	CASSRAYMYQETQYF
TRBV5-4	TRBJ2-7	.	.	TGTGCCACCCGAGGGGCAGAAGGACGGTACGAGCAGTACTTC	CATRGAEGRYEQYF
TRBV4-3	TRBJ1-6	.	many	TGCGCCAGCAGCCAAGGGACGGGGACTAGCTCACCCCTCCACTTT	CASSQGTGTSSPLHF
TRBV7-9	TRBJ2-1	TRBD1	many	TGTGCCAGCAGCTTCCACTCCGGGACAGGGCTTAATGAGCAGTTCTTC	CASSFHSGTGLNEQFF
TRBV7-3	TRBJ2-3	TRBD2	.	TGTGCCAGCAGCCCCGGGACTAGCGGGGCTCCGACAGATACGCAGTATTTT	CASSPGTSGAPTDTQYF
TRBV7-2	TRBJ2-3	.	once	TGTGCCAGCAGCTACGAACGGGGGCGCACAGATACGCAGTATTTT	CASSYERGRTDTQYF
TRBV2	TRBJ1-2	.	.	TGTGCCAGCAATCAGGGAGCTAACTATGGCTACACCTTC	CASNQGANYGYTF
TRBV7-9	TRBJ1-6	.	.	TGTGCCAGCAGCTTAAGTGGGCACAGAGAGAACTCACCCCTCCACTTT	CASSLSGHRENSPLHF
TRBV5-1	TRBJ1-2	.	.	TGCGCCAGCAGAGAGGGGCTGGAAGACGGCTACACCTTC	CASREGLEDGYTF
TRBV12-3/TRBV12-4	TRBJ1-1	TRBD1	.	TGTGCCAGCAGTTTCGGGACAGTGAACACTGAAGCTTTCTTT	CASSFGTVNTEAFF
TRBV20-1	TRBJ2-7	.	.	TGCAGTGCTAGAGTCGGGAGCTCCTACGAGCAGTACTTC	CSARVGSSYEQYF
TRBV7-9	TRBJ1-2	TRBD1	once	TGTGCCAGCAGCTCACAGGGGGCGTCTAACTATGGCTACACCTTC	CASSSQGASNYGYTF
TRBV5-1	TRBJ1-2	TRBD1	.	TGCGCCAGCCGCCCCGGGACAGGGAACGAGGGCTACACCTTC	CASRPGTGNEGYTF
TRBV15	TRBJ2-3	.	.	TGTGCCACCCAGGCTAGCAGGACAGATACGCAGTATTTT	CATQASRTDTQYF
TRBV7-9	TRBJ1-2	.	.	TGTGCCAGCAGCTTGGACGTCCGGGGCGATGGCTACACCTTC	CASSLDVRGDGYTF
TRBV30	TRBJ2-7	TRBD1	.	TGTGCCTTGAGTCAGACAGGGTTACACGAGCAGTACTTC	CALSQTGLHEQYF
TRBV5-1	TRBJ1-2	.	many	TGCGCCAGCACCGCTTGGGATTGGGGGGCAGGCCTCTATGGCTACACCTTC	CASTAWDWGAGLYGYTF
TRBV6-1	TRBJ1-2	TRBD1	.	TGTGCCAGCAGATTTGGACAGGGCGATGGCTACACCTTC	CASRFGQGDGYTF
TRBV29-1	TRBJ2-7	TRBD1	few	TGCAGCGTAGGACAGGGGGCGAGGTACGAGCAGTACTTC	CSVGQGARYEQYF
TRBV7-3	TRBJ2-1	TRBD2	many	TGTGCCAGCAGCTTAGGGGCGGGAGGGGAAAATGAGCAGTTCTTC	CASSLGAGGENEQFF
TRBV19	TRBJ2-2	.	.	TGTGCCAGTAGTATTTCGCATTTAGGGGAGCTGTTTTTT	CASSISHLGELFF
TRBV10-3	TRBJ1-2	.	.	TGTGCCATCAGTGCCCAGGAAGGCTATGGCTACACCTTC	CAISAQEGYGYTF
TRBV10-3	TRBJ2-2	TRBD1	.	TGTGCCATCAGTGAGGGGGGACAGGTCGGGACCGGGGAGCTGTTTTTT	CAISEGGQVGTGELFF
TRBV12-3/TRBV12-4	TRBJ2-7	.	few	TGTGCCAGCAGTTTTAGCAGGCCATACGAGCAGTACTTC	CASSFSRPYEQYF
TRBV2	TRBJ2-5	.	few	TGTGCCAGCAGTCCCGAGGGGGGAAAGACCCAGTACTTC	CASSPEGGKTQYF
TRBV28	TRBJ1-5	TRBD1	few	TGTGCCAGCAGTTCGTGGACAGGGGGTGATCAGCCCCAGCATTTT	CASSSWTGGDQPQHF
TRBV12-3/TRBV12-4	TRBJ2-2	.	.	TGTGCCAGTGTAGCCGGGGAGCTGTTTTTT	CASVAGELFF
TRBV9	TRBJ2-1	TRBD2	.	TGTGCCAGCAGCCAAGTGCCGGGGGGGATTAATGAGCAGTTCTTC	CASSQVPGGINEQFF
TRBV10-3	TRBJ2-1	TRBD2	.	TGTGCCATCAGTGCTGTAGCGGGAGGGCACGATGAGCAGTTCTTC	CAISAVAGGHDEQFF
TRBV7-8	TRBJ2-5	.	many	TGTGCCAGCAGCTTAGTTTCCGGGGAGACCCAGTACTTC	CASSLVSGETQYF
TRBV20-1	TRBJ1-1	.	many	TGCAGTGCTAGAGCCCGCGGACCAACCGGGGCCCTCACTGAAGCTTTCTTT	CSARARGPTGALTEAFF
TRBV13	TRBJ1-2	.	few	TGTGCCAGCAGCCCGCAGACAGAACTCTATGGCTACACCTTC	CASSPQTELYGYTF
TRBV20-1	TRBJ2-7	TRBD1	.	TGCAGTGCTAGAGGGACAGGGGGCTACGAGCAGTACTTC	CSARGTGGYEQYF
TRBV7-3	TRBJ1-1	TRBD1	few	TGTGCCAGCAGGCTGGGCCCGGGACAGGACACTGAGGCTTTCTTT	CASRLGPGQDTEAFF
TRBV12-3/TRBV12-4	TRBJ2-1	.	once	TGTGCCAGCAGTTTAGGGCAGGCCTCCTACAATGAGCAGTTCTTC	CASSLGQASYNEQFF